This T cell receptor beta chain was obtained from a study of T cell repertoires in cytomegalovirus infection. Study information: Peptides in the study included HLA-C-restricted and HLA-B-restricted CMV epitopes.

Study results and caveats: Identification of carriers of CMV plus the relevant HLA was achieved through cumulative public TCR beta family frequency. CMV-specific TCR beta clonotypes restricted by HLA-C dominated the ex vivo response.

TCRdb reprocessed the reads with MiXCR, giving one entry per CDR3 protein. The sample holds about 770,000 distinct CDR3 sequences, about 29% seen once. To note about this clonotype: Its antigen is as yet unknown.

From germline, CDR1 is LGHNT and CDR2 FRNRAP. V was clipped by 4 bases and J by 8 bases, with 14 bases between them. This CDR3 has 13 residues. The origin of this receptor is a human donor in good health (CMV status not recorded). Some clones in this sample may be carry-over from other donors' samples. V gene TRBV12-5 combines with J gene TRBJ1-1; a possible D gene is TRBD1 (6 bases). The material sequenced was cultured CD8+ T cells from PBMCs, taken from culture after CMV antigen stimulation. This CDR3 is CASGYWGDNEAFF. The CDR3 DNA reads TGTGCTAGTGGTTATTGGGGGGACAACGAAGCTTTCTTT.